Following are 10 T cell receptor beta chains from one sample sequenced in a study of radiotherapy plus CTLA-4 blockade in lung cancer. The repertoire was sequenced with immunoSEQ multiplex PCR; TCRdb's copy has only in-frame clones and lacks some. The table lists around 42,000 clones, roughly 60% of them singletons, with less than 20% in the top ten. The sample in question was peripheral blood, obtained from a patient treated with radiotherapy plus ipilimumab. The receptors were gathered from a human donor with non-small cell lung cancer who had a partial response to radiotherapy plus ipilimumab.

The rearrangement links TRBV27 to TRBJ2-7; 8 nucleotides align to TRBD1. Germline V gene data show CDR1 as MNHEY and CDR2 as SMNVEV (reference sequence). The CDR3 spans 14 residues. J gave up 6 bases and V 4 bases, and 8 bases lay outside the gene matches. The CDR3 region is CASSSPGTGREQYF. The CDR3 DNA sequence: TGTGCCAGCAGTTCCCCCGGGACAGGACGCGAGCAGTACTTC.

In DNA, the CDR3 is TGTGCCAGCAGCTTAGCGCGGGGATACTACGAGCAGTACTTC. Translating gives CASSLARGYYEQYF. This chain joins TRBV5-6 and TRBJ2-7; D perhaps matches TRBD2 (6 bases). Germline V gene data show CDR1 as SGHDT and CDR2 as YYEEEE. The V end was cut by 2 bases, the J end by 3 bases, with 12 bases between. CDR3 length equals 14 residues.

DNA for the CDR3: TGTGCCAGTATAGGAAGGGGTGCGAATGAAAAACTGTTTTTT. Amino acid sequence: CASIGRGANEKLFF. J is TRBJ1-4 and V is TRBV19; perhaps TRBD1 as D (5 bases). CDR3 length: 14 amino acids. Looked up from germline, CDR1 is LNHDA and CDR2 is SQIVND (reference sequence). Trimming removed 7 bases at V and 5 bases at J, with 14 bases between. The full variable domain, its missing parts supplied by reference TRBV19 and TRBJ1-4, is DGGITQSPKYLFRKEGQNVTLSCEQNLNHDAMYWYRQDPGQGLRLIYYSQIVNDFQKGDIAEGYSVSREKKESFPLTVTSAQKNPTAFYLCASIGRGANEKLFFGSGTQLSVL.

This rearrangement joins TRBV6-5 to TRBJ2-3; D is uncertain. CDR3 length equals 13 residues. CDR1 is MNHEY, CDR2 SVGAGI, per germline. The V and J ends lost 8 bases and 0 bases respectively, with 9 bases between them. The CDR3 protein is CASVSVSTDTQYF. The CDR3 bases are TGTGCCAGCGTTTCCGTTAGCACAGATACGCAGTATTTT.

The J gene is TRBJ1-6, the V gene TRBV19, with D tentatively TRBD1 (6 bases). The germline CDR1 and CDR2 sequences are LNHDA and SQIVND (reference sequence). Trimming shortened V by 6 bases and J by 8 bases, and 17 bases separated the two germline ends. CDR3 length: 15 residues. CDR3 amino acids: CASRGGGVSHSPLHF. In DNA, the CDR3 is TGTGCCAGTAGGGGAGGGGGTGTCTCGCATTCACCCCTCCACTTT.

Here the CDR3 DNA reads TGTGCCAGCAGCTTAGGTCTAGGACTACACCAGAATGAGCAGTTCTTC. It codes for CASSLGLGLHQNEQFF. The chain carries TRBV7-3 and TRBJ2-1, with D perhaps TRBD2 (6 bases). V shed 2 bases and J shed 7 bases, with 18 bases lying between them. CDR1 SGHTA and CDR2 FQGTGA come from the germline V gene. The CDR3 totals 16 residues. The complete variable domain, with remaining parts taken from reference TRBV7-3 and TRBJ2-1, reads GAGVSQTPSNKVTEKGKYVELRCDPISGHTALYWYRQSLGQGPEFLIYFQGTGAADDSGLPNDRFFAVRPEGSVSTLKIQRTERGDSAVYLCASSLGLGLHQNEQFFGPGTRLTVL.

V gene TRBV5-6 combines with J gene TRBJ1-1; TRBD1 might be the D (5 bases). V lost 0 bases and J 4 bases, leaving 7 bases between the germline ends. The CDR3 is 13 amino acids. The germline V gene has CDR1 SGHDT and CDR2 YYEEEE. CDR3 coding DNA: TGTGCCAGCAGCTTGGGGGGGGGCACTGAAGCTTTCTTT. Protein: CASSLGGGTEAFF. Together with reference TRBV5-6 and TRBJ1-1, the CDR3 gives the full variable domain: DAGVTQSPTHLIKTRGQQVTLRCSPKSGHDTVSWYQQALGQGPQFIFQYYEEEERQRGNFPDRFSGHQFPNYSSELNVNALLLGDSALYLCASSLGGGTEAFFGQGTRLTVV.

V usage is TRBV7-3 and J usage is TRBJ2-1; 7 bases are shared with TRBD2. Per germline, CDR1 SGHTA and CDR2 FQGTGA. There are 15 residues in the CDR3. The J segment lost 2 bases and the V segment lost 1 base, leaving 2 bases of the junction unmatched. Here the CDR3 DNA reads TGTGCCAGCAGCTTAAGGAGCGGGACCTACAATGAGCAGTTCTTC. It specifies CASSLRSGTYNEQFF.

The chain carries TRBV7-2 and TRBJ1-1; D perhaps matches TRBD1 (6 bases). Germline CDR1 reads SGHTA; CDR2 reads FQGNSA. V was trimmed by 7 bases and J by 3 bases, leaving 15 bases between them. The CDR3 has 14 residues. CDR3 DNA sequence: TGTGCCAGCATCCCGACCAGGGGTCACACTGAAGCTTTCTTT. Translated: CASIPTRGHTEAFF.

The chain combines TRBV11-3 with TRBJ1-2; 9 bases map to TRBD1. CDR1 SGHNT and CDR2 YENEEA come from the germline V gene. J was trimmed by 4 bases and V by 2 bases; bases with no gene match: 5. This CDR3 has 15 residues. CDR3: CASSLTQGAGYGYTF. CDR3 nucleotide sequence: TGTGCCAGCAGCTTAACACAGGGGGCGGGCTATGGCTACACCTTC.